This TCR beta chain was recorded in a study of T cells in lung cancer brain metastases. Germline CDR1 SNHLY, CDR2 FYNNEI. Between the trimmed V and J ends, which lost 6 bases and 5 bases, there was a span of 10 bases. This CDR3 region has 13 residues. Genomic DNA input was about 2 to 5 ug, equal within pairs. Only in-frame clones appear in the TCRdb table, and some are missing; sequencing was by immunoSEQ multiplex PCR. The top ten clones hold 4.9% of a sample with 5,000 to 7,000 clones, about nine tenths of them seen once. Marked H&E slides guided macrodissection of tumor areas from about 5 unstained, deparaffinized approximately 10 um sections.

The chain carries TRBV2 and TRBJ1-4; D is perhaps TRBD1 (6 bases). The sequenced sample was tumor tissue from the primary lung tumor. This clonotype was sampled from a man aged 45 to 65 with non-small cell lung cancer. The DNA of the CDR3 is TGTGCCAGCAGGACACAGGGAAATGAAAAACTGTTTTTT. Translated: CASRTQGNEKLFF.